This TCR beta chain was captured in a study of T cells in Graves' hyperthyroidism and ophthalmopathy. Uncontrolled infection, other autoimmune disease, pregnancy or lactation barred patients from enrollment. TCR beta CDR3 sequences were amplified from RNA transcripts. TCR CDR3 underwent first-round RT-PCR with the HTBI primer set. TCRdb called the multiplex PCR reads again in MiXCR, with one record for every CDR3 protein. Among about 640,000 distinct CDR3 sequences listed, about 14% were seen once. This clonotype appeared many times. The antigen is undetermined. Trimming shortened V by 6 bases and J by 5 bases, and 19 bases separated the two germline ends. The germline gives CDR1 SNHLY, CDR2 FYNNEI. The CDR3 is 16 residues long. Overall study findings and caveats: In validation, the model predicted ophthalmopathy. These predictions came a median roughly 6.5 months before onset. Through a model of 13 V-J features, ophthalmopathy was separated from stable hyperthyroidism. Most clonotypes that expanded in the thyroid above 0.001 also showed up in blood.

The source of this sequence is a woman aged 50 to 60 with Graves' ophthalmopathy. The V gene is TRBV2, the J gene TRBJ1-4; D ambiguous. The specimen sequenced was blood. The CDR3 DNA reads TGTGCCAGCAGCCTCCAAGGTGGGCGGCTAAATGAAAAACTGTTTTTT. It specifies CASSLQGGRLNEKLFF. Full variable domain (remainder filled in from reference TRBV2 and TRBJ1-4): EPEVTQTPSHQVTQMGQEVILRCVPISNHLYFYWYRQILGQKVEFLVSFYNNEISEKSEIFDDQFSVERPDGSNFTLKIRSTKLEDSAMYFCASSLQGGRLNEKLFFGSGTQLSVL.